These 9 T cell receptor beta chains were sequenced from one sample in a study of identical twins. TCRdb itself ran the 5' RACE reads through MiXCR, one entry per CDR3 protein. The profile covers approximately 210,000 distinct CDR3 sequences, with roughly 15% appearing a single time and 40% taken by the ten largest. The same data also contributed to another study, on T cells expressing NK-cell markers.

The sample was CD8+ T cells sorted from blood. The receptors come from a woman under 30 in good health.

The J gene is TRBJ1-2, the V gene TRBV28; D not resolved. Germline V CDR1 and CDR2: MDHEN, SYDVKM. The CDR3 has 13 residues. The germline V and J ends were trimmed by 5 bases and 2 bases, with 9 bases remaining between them. Here the CDR3 reads CASSLEVNYGYTF. The CDR3, as DNA: TGTGCCAGCAGTCTGGAGGTCAACTATGGCTACACCTTC.

V is TRBV15 and J is TRBJ2-1; D may be TRBD2 (6 bases). This CDR3 is 14 amino acids long. V lost 1 base to trimming and J lost 5 bases, with 9 bases between them. CDR1 is LNHNV, CDR2 YYDKDF, per germline (reference sequence). Written as DNA, the CDR3 is TGTGCCACCAGCAGAGGGCCGGGGGACAATGAGCAGTTCTTC. It yields the protein CATSRGPGDNEQFF.

The table lists this clonotype with a few counts. The J gene is TRBJ2-3, the V gene TRBV7-2; the D gene could be TRBD1 or TRBD2 (5 bases each). Germline values: CDR1 SGHTA, CDR2 FQGNSA. The CDR3 is made up of 15 amino acids. V was cut by 7 bases and J by 6 bases, with 20 bases left in between. The CDR3 coding sequence is TGTGCCAGCACCAGTCTAGAGGGGTCCCCGGATACGCAGTATTTT. Its translation is CASTSLEGSPDTQYF.

This chain joins TRBV20-1 and TRBJ1-1; TRBD1 aligns across 8 bases. V lost 1 base, J lost 5 bases, and 6 bases stayed unmatched. The CDR3 sequence is 14 residues long. Germline CDR1 and CDR2: DFQATT and SNEGSKA (reference sequence). For the CDR3, the DNA is TGCAGTGCTAGAGTGGACAGGGAGGCGACTGAAGCTTTCTTT. Translation gives CSARVDREATEAFF.

This clonotype was seen a few times. This chain joins TRBV6-5 and TRBJ1-2, with D unclear. The germline V gene has CDR1 MNHEY and CDR2 SVGAGI. The CDR3 totals 13 residues. V lost 2 bases and J lost 5, with 9 bases in between. The CDR3 DNA reads as TGTGCCAGCAGTTACGCCGTCTTTTATGGCTACACCTTC. Amino acid sequence: CASSYAVFYGYTF.

This clonotype was detected ten times or more. The chain couples TRBV5-5 to TRBJ2-1, with 10 bases matching TRBD2. V was clipped by 2 bases and J by 9 bases; unmatched bases: 11. The CDR3 runs 16 residues. Looked up from germline, CDR1 is SGHKS and CDR2 is YYEKEE (reference sequence). The CDR3 region has the DNA TGTGCCAGCAGCTTCAGGACTAGCGGTCCCGGAGGTGAGCAGTTCTTC. Translated, it gives CASSFRTSGPGGEQFF.

This clonotype has only a few counts. The chain combines TRBV9 with TRBJ2-7; D is undetermined. CDR1 SGDLS and CDR2 YYNGEE come from the germline V gene. V lost 3 bases and J 0 bases, leaving 7 bases between the germline ends. The CDR3 consists of 13 residues. The DNA for the CDR3 is TGTGCCAGCAGCGGGCCTGACTCCTACGAGCAGTACTTC. It codes for CASSGPDSYEQYF.

This clonotype was observed a handful of times. At one of its ends the junction is not consistent with the germline gene, which may arise from a read error. This chain links TRBV30 with TRBJ2-1, with 12 bases identical to TRBD2. There are 14 residues in the CDR3. Germline assignment: CDR1 GTSNPN and CDR2 SVGIG (reference sequence). Here the CDR3 reads CAWSVLGLAGSGLF. In DNA, the CDR3 is TGTGCCTGGAGTGTACTTGGACTAGCGGGATCTGGGCTCTTC.

This clonotype was picked up a small number of times. This chain connects TRBV7-6 to TRBJ1-1; D perhaps matches TRBD1 (5 bases). Per the germline V gene, CDR1 is SGHVS and CDR2 is FNYEAQ. The CDR3 extends over 17 amino acids. Trimming pared 5 bases from V and 3 bases from J, leaving 22 bases between. DNA for the CDR3: TGTGCCAGCAGCATCTCCTTCTCCCCGGGCAGGGACACTGAAGCTTTCTTT. This gives the protein CASSISFSPGRDTEAFF.